These T cell receptor beta chains were read from a single sample in a study of blood T cell repertoires in COVID-19. The assay was immunoSEQ multiplex PCR, and TCRdb's table has in-frame clones only and misses some. The data show 250,000 to 300,000 clones, roughly 93% seen once. Sequenced input: PBMCs or T cells enriched from blood (not recorded which). The source is a woman between 40 and 50 years old with acute COVID-19. Each CDR3 is given with its conserved first and last residue. The order of the fields is V gene, clone size, J gene, D gene, CDR3 DNA, CDR3 protein. The D gene is left open where the match is weak. Clone size is shown for a subset of rows, as once, few, many or a class of expanded clone.

TRBV10-3	NA	TRBJ2-3	TRBD2	TGTGCCAAGGGACTAGCGGGATACGTACCACGCACAGATACGCAGTATTTT	CAKGLAGYVPRTDTQYF
TRBV9	NA	TRBJ2-5	TRBD1	TGTGCCAGCAGCGTAGCAAGGGGGCCAGGTCAAGAGACCCAGTACTTC	CASSVARGPGQETQYF
TRBV7-2	NA	TRBJ2-7	NA	TGTGCCAGCAGCTTAGGGGTCCCGTCAGCGGCAAATTCCTACGAGCAGTACTTC	CASSLGVPSAANSYEQYF
TRBV28	NA	TRBJ1-2	NA	TGTGCCAGCATCCCTTCACAGGTCATCAGCGGCTACACCTTC	CASIPSQVISGYTF
TRBV7-9	NA	TRBJ2-1	TRBD2	TGTGCCAGCAGCTCTCAACTAGCGGGAGACTCTTACAATGAGCAGTTCTTC	CASSSQLAGDSYNEQFF
TRBV4-3	NA	TRBJ2-3	TRBD2	TGCGCCAGCAGCCACCAATCACTAGCGGGAGGAGGGGCAGATACGCAGTATTTT	CASSHQSLAGGGADTQYF
TRBV11-2	NA	TRBJ2-2	TRBD1	TGTGCCAGCAGCGATTGGACAGGGGGGACCGGGGAGCTGTTTTTT	CASSDWTGGTGELFF
TRBV28	NA	TRBJ1-5	NA	TGTGCCAGCCGTTCCGGACTCAATCAGCCCCAGCATTTT	CASRSGLNQPQHF
TRBV28	NA	TRBJ2-1	TRBD2	TGTGCCAGCAGTTCCCGGCTAGCGGGAGCTCTGGATGAGCAGTTCTTC	CASSSRLAGALDEQFF
TRBV11-2	NA	TRBJ2-7	NA	TGTGCCAGCAGCTTAGTCCAGGGCTCCTACGAGCAGTACTTC	CASSLVQGSYEQYF
TRBV27	few	TRBJ1-2	NA	TGTGCCAGCAGTCCAAACTATAACTATGGCTACACCTTC	CASSPNYNYGYTF
TRBV6-5	NA	TRBJ1-1	TRBD1	TGTGCCAGCAGTTTGGGGGACAGGCTTGCTGAAGCTTTCTTT	CASSLGDRLAEAFF
TRBV19	NA	TRBJ1-5	NA	TGTGCCAGTAGTAGTTATCCTAGGTGGAATCAGCCCCAGCATTTT	CASSSYPRWNQPQHF
TRBV7-9	once	TRBJ1-4	TRBD1	TGTGCCAGCAGGTTGACAGGGGCGGATGAAAAACTGTTTTTT	CASRLTGADEKLFF
TRBV6-5	NA	TRBJ2-4	TRBD1	TGTGCCAGCAGTTACTCAGGGGGCTTGGGCAAAAACATTCAGTACTTC	CASSYSGGLGKNIQYF
TRBV28	NA	TRBJ2-5	NA	TGTGCCAGCAGTTTATCCCCAATGGAGACCCAGTACTTC	CASSLSPMETQYF
TRBV24-1	NA	TRBJ2-3	TRBD1	TGTGCCACCAGTGGAACGGGACAGGGGAGCTCAGATACGCAGTATTTT	CATSGTGQGSSDTQYF
TRBV10-1	NA	TRBJ1-3	NA	TGCGCCAGCAGTGAGGGGGAGGGGAAACCTGGAAACACCATATATTTT	CASSEGEGKPGNTIYF
TRBV15	NA	TRBJ2-1	NA	TGTGCCACCAGCAGAGACAGGGAATCCTACAATGAGCAGTTCTTC	CATSRDRESYNEQFF
TRBV6-5	NA	TRBJ1-4	NA	TGTGCCAGCAGTTCAGGCAGAAATGAAAAACTGTTTTTT	CASSSGRNEKLFF
TRBV5-1	NA	TRBJ1-3	NA	TGCGCCAGCAGCTCGGACAGCTCCTCTGGAAACACCATATATTTT	CASSSDSSSGNTIYF
TRBV7-9	NA	TRBJ2-1	TRBD2	TGTGCCAGCAGCCGACTAGCGGATACCTACAATGAGCAGTTCTTC	CASSRLADTYNEQFF
TRBV27	NA	TRBJ1-1	NA	TGTGCCAGCAGTTGGGGGGGGACTGAAGCTTTCTTT	CASSWGGTEAFF
TRBV5-6	NA	TRBJ1-2	TRBD1	TGTGCCAGCAGCTTTCCGGGACAGGGGCGCTATGGCTACACCTTC	CASSFPGQGRYGYTF
TRBV28	NA	TRBJ2-7	NA	TGTGCCAGCAGTCCCCCATCTAACTGGTTTGACGAGCAGTACTTC	CASSPPSNWFDEQYF
TRBV19	NA	TRBJ1-5	TRBD1	TGTGCCAGTAGTACCGACAGGGCTTATCAGCCCCAGCATTTT	CASSTDRAYQPQHF